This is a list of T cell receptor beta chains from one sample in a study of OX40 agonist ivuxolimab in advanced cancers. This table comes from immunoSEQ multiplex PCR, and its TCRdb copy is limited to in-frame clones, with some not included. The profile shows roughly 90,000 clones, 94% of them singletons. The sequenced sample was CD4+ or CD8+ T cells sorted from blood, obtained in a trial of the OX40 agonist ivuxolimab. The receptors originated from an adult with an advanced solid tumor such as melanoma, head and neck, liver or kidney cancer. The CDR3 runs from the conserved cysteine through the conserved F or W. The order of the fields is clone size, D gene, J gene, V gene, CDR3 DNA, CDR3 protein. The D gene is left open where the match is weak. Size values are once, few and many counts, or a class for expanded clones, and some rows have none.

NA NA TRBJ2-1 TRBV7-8 TGTGCCAGCAGTTCTCTACAGGTATACAATGAGCAGTTCTTC CASSSLQVYNEQFF
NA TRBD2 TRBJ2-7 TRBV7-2 TGTGCCAGCAGCCCTAGCGGGGTGGCCTACGAGCAGTACTTC CASSPSGVAYEQYF
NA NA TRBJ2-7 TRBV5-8 TGTGCCAGCAGCTTCAGAGTTATCTACGAGCAGTACTTC CASSFRVIYEQYF
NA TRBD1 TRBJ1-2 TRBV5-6 TGTGCCAGCAGCTTGTCGGAGGGGGCAGGGGATGGCTACACCTTC CASSLSEGAGDGYTF
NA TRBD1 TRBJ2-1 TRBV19 TGTGCCAGTAGTATCGAGGGGACAGCGCTGGGCAATGAGCAGTTCTTC CASSIEGTALGNEQFF
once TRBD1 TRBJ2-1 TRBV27 TGTGCCAGCAGTTTATCAACCGGGACAGGGAGTAATGAGCAGTTCTTC CASSLSTGTGSNEQFF
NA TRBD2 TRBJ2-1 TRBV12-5 TGTGCTAGTGGTTTGGTAAAACTAGCGGGAGTCGTGGGGGCCTACAATGAGCAGTTCTTC CASGLVKLAGVVGAYNEQFF
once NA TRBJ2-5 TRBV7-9 TGTGCCAGCAGCTTTTGCAGAGAGAAGACCCAGTACTTC CASSFCREKTQYF
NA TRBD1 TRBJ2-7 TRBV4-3 TGCGCCAGCAGCGTACTTCACAGGGGGCCAGGCGAGCAGTACTTC CASSVLHRGPGEQYF
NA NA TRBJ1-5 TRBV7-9 TGTGCCAGCAACTCAGGGGATCAGCCCCAGCATTTT CASNSGDQPQHF
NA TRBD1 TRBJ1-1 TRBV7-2 TGTGCCAGCGAGACAGGGTACGACACTGAAGCTTTCTTT CASETGYDTEAFF
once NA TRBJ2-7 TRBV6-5 TGTGCCAGCAGTTACGGGGGCCTCGACGAGCAGTACTTC CASSYGGLDEQYF
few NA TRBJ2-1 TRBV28 TGTGCCAGCAGTTCCCTGGACACTATGAGCTCCTACAATGAGCAGTTCTTC CASSSLDTMSSYNEQFF
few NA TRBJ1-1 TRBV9 TGTGCCAGCAGCATCCGACTGCACACTGAAGCTTTCTTT CASSIRLHTEAFF
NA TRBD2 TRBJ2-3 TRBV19 TGTGCCAGTAGTCCCGGGACTAGCGGGCTTTTGGATACGCAGTATTTT CASSPGTSGLLDTQYF
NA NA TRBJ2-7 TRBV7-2 TGTGCCAGCAGCTTAGGGGTCGAGCAGTACTTC CASSLGVEQYF
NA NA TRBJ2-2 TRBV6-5 TGTGCCAGCAGTTACTCTCGACGGACGAGGGGCGGGGAGCTGTTTTTT CASSYSRRTRGGELFF
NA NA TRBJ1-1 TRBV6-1 TGTGCCAGCAGTGAAGTTGGCATGAACACTGAAGCTTTCTTT CASSEVGMNTEAFF
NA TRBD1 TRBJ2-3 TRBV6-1 TGTGCCAGCAGTGCGGGTTACCGGGACAGAGACACAGATACGCAGTATTTT CASSAGYRDRDTDTQYF
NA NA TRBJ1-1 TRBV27 TGTGCCAGCATCCGACAAGGGGGGGTCGGCACTGAAGCTTTCTTT CASIRQGGVGTEAFF
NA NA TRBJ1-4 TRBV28 TGTGCCAGCAGTTTTATCCGTGAAAAACTGTTTTTT CASSFIREKLFF
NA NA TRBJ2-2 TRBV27 TGTGCCAGCAGTCGTTACACCGGGGAGCTGTTTTTT CASSRYTGELFF
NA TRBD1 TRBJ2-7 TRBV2 TGTGCCAGCACCGACCGACAGGGGGCCCACGAGCAGTACTTC CASTDRQGAHEQYF
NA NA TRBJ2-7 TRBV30 TGTGCCTGGAGCTGGGGAGCCAACGAGCAGTACTTC CAWSWGANEQYF
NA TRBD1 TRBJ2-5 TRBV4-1 TGCGCCAGCAGCCAAACCGGGACAGGGTTAGAGACCCAGTACTTC CASSQTGTGLETQYF
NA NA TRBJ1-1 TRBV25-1 TGTGCCAGCAGACGGGGGACTGAAGCTTTCTTT CASRRGTEAFF
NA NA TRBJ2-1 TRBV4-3 TGCGCCAGCAGCCAAGACATCCTAGCTACGGATGAGCAGTTCTTC CASSQDILATDEQFF
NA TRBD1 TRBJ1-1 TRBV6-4 TGTGCCAGCAGCAGGACAGGGGAGGGTACTGAAGCTTTCTTT CASSRTGEGTEAFF
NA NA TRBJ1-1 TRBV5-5 TGTGCCAGCAGCTTAGGAGACTACACTGAAGCTTTCTTT CASSLGDYTEAFF
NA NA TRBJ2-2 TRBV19 TGTGCCAGTAGCGAGCAAACCAGCAACCCTGGCACCGGGGAGCTGTTTTTT CASSEQTSNPGTGELFF
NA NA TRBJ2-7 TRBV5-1 TGCGCCAGCAGCTTGAGTCACTCCTACGAGCAGTACTTC CASSLSHSYEQYF
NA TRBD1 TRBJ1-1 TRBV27 TGTGCCAGCAGTACAGGGGTAACTGAAGCTTTCTTT CASSTGVTEAFF
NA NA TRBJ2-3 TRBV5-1 TGCGCCAGCAGCTTGGTTGGAGATACGCAGTATTTT CASSLVGDTQYF
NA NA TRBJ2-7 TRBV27 TGTGCCAGCGGGGTCTTCGAGCAGTACTTC CASGVFEQYF
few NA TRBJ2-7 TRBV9 TGTGCCAGCAGCAGGTTTCTGAGGGACGAGCAGTACTTC CASSRFLRDEQYF
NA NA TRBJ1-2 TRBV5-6 TGTGCCAGCATGGGTGAAAACTATGGCTACACCTTC CASMGENYGYTF
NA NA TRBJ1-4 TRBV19 TGTGCCAGTAGTATAGATGAAAAACTGTTTTTT CASSIDEKLFF
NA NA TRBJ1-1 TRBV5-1 TGCGCCAGCAGCCCCGGCCGCATGATAAACACTGAAGCTTTCTTT CASSPGRMINTEAFF
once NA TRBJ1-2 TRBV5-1 TGCGCCAGCAGCGCGGACCTTGGCTACACCTTC CASSADLGYTF
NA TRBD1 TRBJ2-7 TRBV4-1 TGCGCCAGCAGCCAAGGACAGGGGGGCGAGCAGTACTTC CASSQGQGGEQYF